One sample yielded the 29 T cell receptor beta chains listed below, sequenced in a study of cytomegalovirus exposure and HLA in healthy donors. The PCR employed 60 Vbeta primers together with 13 Jbeta primers. Using immunoSEQ multiplex PCR, the repertoire was profiled, and TCRdb retains in-frame clones only, with some absent. The sample has just over 150,000 clones; around 84% are singletons. Sequencing was performed on PBMCs. The receptors shown here come from a man aged 18 to 30 in good health and CMV-seronegative.

The rearrangement joins TRBV14 to TRBJ2-7; 9 nucleotides line up with TRBD1. Per germline, CDR1 SGHDN and CDR2 FVKESK. The CDR3 is made up of 15 amino acids. The V and J ends lost 4 bases and 2 bases, in that order; junction bases with no gene match: 6. The CDR3 spells CASSPDRGEAYEQYF. CDR3 sequence (DNA): TGTGCCAGCAGCCCAGACAGGGGGGAGGCCTACGAGCAGTACTTC.

The V call is TRBV27, the J call TRBJ2-6; D not certain. CDR1 and CDR2 from the germline V gene are MNHEY and SMNVEV (reference sequence). V lost 6 bases and J 4 bases, leaving 7 bases between the germline ends. The CDR3 totals 13 residues. This chain's CDR3 is CASRASGANVLTF. For the CDR3, the DNA is TGTGCCAGCAGAGCGTCGGGGGCCAACGTCCTGACTTTC.

The V gene is TRBV30, the J gene TRBJ2-7; weak D call: TRBD1 (6 bases). Germline lookup yields CDR1 GTSNPN and CDR2 SVGIG (reference sequence). This CDR3 is built from 13 residues. Deletions cut 2 bases from V and 2 bases from J, with 10 bases between. This CDR3 reads CAWSWGLAYEQYF. CDR3 DNA: TGTGCCTGGAGTTGGGGGCTGGCCTACGAGCAGTACTTC.

The chain has TRBV19 and TRBJ2-2; 8 bases fit TRBD2. Germline CDR1 is LNHDA and CDR2 is SQIVND (reference sequence). CDR3 length equals 13 residues. The V and J ends lost 3 bases and 6 bases, in that order; junction bases with no gene match: 0. The CDR3 DNA sequence: TGTGCCAGTAGTATCGGGGGGGCCGGGGAGCTGTTTTTT. This translates into CASSIGGAGELFF.

This rearrangement joins TRBV11-3 to TRBJ2-2, with a weak D call TRBD2 (5 bases). V gave up 3 bases and J gave up 7 bases, with 6 bases separating them. Germline CDR1 reads SGHNT; CDR2 reads YENEEA. CDR3 length equals 12 residues. The CDR3 loop reads CASSLGVGELFF. The CDR3 DNA is TGTGCCAGCAGCTTGGGAGTCGGGGAGCTGTTTTTT.

The V and J genes are TRBV11-2 and TRBJ2-3, with TRBD2 matching 9 bases. This CDR3 spans 19 amino acids. Germline V gives CDR1 SGHAT, CDR2 FQNNGV. V shed 1 base, J shed 3 bases, and the junction held 14 bases outside the gene matches. The CDR3 DNA reads as TGTGCCAGCAGCTTAGTCCGGCGGGAGGGATTTTCTTTGACAGATACGCAGTATTTT. It encodes CASSLVRREGFSLTDTQYF.

This clone was detected a few times. CDR3 region: CASSQGGLAKHEQFF. CDR3 sequence (DNA): TGCGCCAGCAGCCAAGGGGGACTAGCAAAGCATGAGCAGTTCTTC. V and J are TRBV4-3 and TRBJ2-1; TRBD2 matches at 9 bases. The length of the CDR3 is 15 residues. CDR1 is LGHNA and CDR2 is YSLEER in the germline V gene. V shed 1 base and J 8 bases; nucleotides not matched to a gene: 6.

This clone came up a few times. In nucleotides, the CDR3 is TGTGCCACCAGCAGAGATAGCGGACATCACACCGGGGAGCTGTTTTTT. As protein: CATSRDSGHHTGELFF. V and J are TRBV15 and TRBJ2-2, with D tentatively TRBD2 (6 bases). The germline V gene encodes CDR1 LNHNV and CDR2 YYDKDF (reference sequence). This CDR3 has 16 residues. V lost 0 bases, J lost 3 bases, and 11 bases lay in between.

CDR3 DNA: TGTGCCAGCAGCACAGGGACAGGGGCCCCGAGGACTGAAGCTTTCTTT. Translating gives CASSTGTGAPRTEAFF. The genes are TRBV27 and TRBJ1-1; 10 bases match TRBD1. Germline trimming cut 6 bases from V and 5 bases from J; bases unmatched to any gene: 12. The length of the CDR3 is 16 residues. The germline gives CDR1 MNHEY, CDR2 SMNVEV (reference sequence).

This sequence joins TRBV6-5 and TRBJ1-3, with D perhaps TRBD1 (5 bases). Trimming pared 4 bases from V and 0 bases from J, leaving 7 bases between. The CDR3 totals 14 residues. CDR1 is MNHEY and CDR2 is SVGAGI in the germline V gene. The CDR3: CASSSTGSGNTIYF. The CDR3 DNA is TGTGCCAGCAGTTCCACAGGCTCTGGAAACACCATATATTTT.

The chain carries TRBV6-6 and TRBJ1-1; TRBD1 is a possible D gene (5 bases). The germline CDR1 and CDR2 sequences are MNHNY and SVGAGI (reference sequence). Trimming cost V 11 bases and J 4 bases, with 14 bases left between them. The CDR3 loop spans 12 amino acids. CDR3: CAGKSGGTEAFF. The DNA of the CDR3 is TGTGCCGGAAAGTCGGGGGGCACTGAAGCTTTCTTT.

V and J are TRBV28 and TRBJ1-2; D is uncertain. This CDR3 has 12 residues. V lost 3 bases to trimming and J lost 8 bases, with 10 bases between them. Germline V lookup: CDR1 MDHEN, CDR2 SYDVKM. CDR3 amino acids: CASSLVGRGYTF. The CDR3 region has the DNA TGTGCCAGCAGTTTGGTGGGGAGAGGCTACACCTTC.

The chain employs TRBV4-1 and TRBJ1-5, with D maybe TRBD1 (5 bases). The length of the CDR3 is 15 residues. Between the trimmed V and J ends, which lost 1 base and 7 bases, there was a span of 14 bases. CDR1 and CDR2 from the germline V gene are MGHRA and YSYEKL. The DNA of the CDR3 is TGCGCCAGCAGCCAAGTTATAGGGGATGGCCAGCCCCAGCATTTT. It translates to CASSQVIGDGQPQHF.

The V gene is TRBV5-1, the J gene TRBJ2-2, with 8 positions matching TRBD1. CDR3 length equals 13 residues. Germline trimming cut 4 bases from V and 11 bases from J; bases unmatched to any gene: 7. The germline gives CDR1 SGHRS, CDR2 YFSETQ. The CDR3 is CASSPDRVGELFF. The CDR3 DNA sequence: TGCGCCAGCAGCCCGGACAGGGTCGGTGAGCTGTTTTTT.

The chain carries TRBV4-1 and TRBJ2-3, with D perhaps TRBD2 (5 bases). The germline gives CDR1 MGHRA, CDR2 YSYEKL. This CDR3 has 16 residues. Trimming shortened V by 0 bases and J by 1 base, and 11 bases separated the two germline ends. The DNA of the CDR3 is TGCGCCAGCAGCCAAGAGCGGGCTGGGGGCACAGATACGCAGTATTTT. Protein: CASSQERAGGTDTQYF.

This chain uses TRBV9 with TRBJ2-4, with D possibly being TRBD2 (6 bases). Trimming removed 2 bases at V and 10 bases at J, with 13 bases between. The CDR3 contains 13 residues. Germline V lookup: CDR1 SGDLS, CDR2 YYNGEE. CDR3 protein: CASSVAARGIQYF. CDR3 in DNA: TGTGCCAGCAGCGTGGCCGCCCGGGGGATTCAGTACTTC.

This chain joins TRBV7-9 and TRBJ2-1; D possibly corresponds to TRBD1 (6 bases). The CDR3 covers 12 residues. CDR1 is SEHNR and CDR2 is FQNEAQ in the germline V gene (reference sequence). Trimming took off 2 bases at V and 10 bases at J, with 9 bases between the two ends. The CDR3 reads CASSLYGGEQFF. The DNA of the CDR3 is TGTGCCAGCAGCTTATATGGGGGCGAGCAGTTCTTC. Drawing the rest from reference TRBV7-9 and TRBJ2-1, the complete variable domain is DTGVSQNPRHKITKRGQNVTFRCDPISEHNRLYWYRQTLGQGPEFLTYFQNEAQLEKSRLLSDRFSAERPKGSFSTLEIQRTEQGDSAMYLCASSLYGGEQFFGPGTRLTVL.

The chain carries TRBV5-1 and TRBJ2-3; D may be TRBD1 (5 bases). This CDR3 spans 13 amino acids. The germline V gene has CDR1 SGHRS and CDR2 YFSETQ. Deletions cut 4 bases from V and 1 base from J, with 7 bases between. This chain's CDR3 is CASSLTGTDTQYF. The CDR3 nucleotides read TGCGCCAGCAGCCTGACAGGCACAGATACGCAGTATTTT.

The J gene is TRBJ2-3, the V gene TRBV6-5; the match to TRBD2 covers 8 bases. CDR1 is MNHEY, CDR2 SVGAGI, per germline. V was pared by 7 bases and J by 3 bases, with 3 bases of the junction left unmatched. The CDR3 loop spans 13 amino acids. CDR3 loop: CASNQRGTDTQYF. For the CDR3, the DNA is TGTGCCAGCAATCAGCGGGGGACAGATACGCAGTATTTT.

The chain carries TRBV27 and TRBJ2-1; D gene ambiguous. The V and J ends lost 3 bases and 4 bases respectively, with 16 bases between them. The CDR3 covers 16 residues. Germline V gene data show CDR1 as MNHEY and CDR2 as SMNVEV (reference sequence). The CDR3 spells CASSLSRVSFYNEQFF. Here the CDR3 DNA reads TGTGCCAGCAGTTTGAGTCGGGTTTCCTTTTACAATGAGCAGTTCTTC.

This chain connects TRBV11-3 to TRBJ2-7, with TRBD1 matching 7 bases. The germline gives CDR1 SGHNT, CDR2 YENEEA. This CDR3 is 13 amino acids long. Trimming took 3 bases from V and 5 from J; bases not matched to a gene: 4. CDR3 sequence: CASSLARGNEQYF. In nucleotides, the CDR3 is TGTGCCAGCAGCTTGGCCAGGGGGAACGAGCAGTACTTC.

J is TRBJ2-3 and V is TRBV29-1, with a possible D match to TRBD1 (6 bases). Germline assignment: CDR1 SQVTM and CDR2 ANQGSEA. This CDR3 spans 11 amino acids. The V and J ends lost 6 bases and 8 bases respectively, with 12 bases between them. The CDR3 here is CSVPRGSTQYF. CDR3 nucleotide sequence: TGCAGCGTCCCCAGGGGTAGTACGCAGTATTTT.

CDR3: CASSRPRDNQETQYF. The CDR3 DNA sequence: TGTGCCAGCAGCCGTCCCCGGGACAACCAAGAGACCCAGTACTTC. This sequence joins TRBV6-6 and TRBJ2-5; weak D call: TRBD1 (6 bases). In germline, CDR1 is MNHNY, CDR2 SVGAGI (reference sequence). V lost 6 bases, J lost 0 bases, and 14 bases lay in between. The CDR3 totals 15 residues.

Only a few counts were recorded for this clone. The chain has TRBV27 and TRBJ1-2; 7 nucleotides agree with TRBD1. The J segment lost 7 bases and the V segment lost 4 bases, leaving 3 bases of the junction unmatched. The germline CDR1 and CDR2 sequences are MNHEY and SMNVEV (reference sequence). The CDR3 totals 12 residues. The DNA of the CDR3 is TGTGCCAGCAGTTCCTACAGGGGTGGCTACACCTTC. As protein: CASSSYRGGYTF.

The V and J genes are TRBV5-4 and TRBJ2-7, with 10 bases fitting TRBD2. CDR1 is SGHNT and CDR2 is YYREEE in the germline V gene (reference sequence). The CDR3 is 14 amino acids. Trimming removed 4 bases from V and 9 bases from J; junction bases left unmatched: 10. This CDR3 is CASSPGLADESQYF. DNA for the CDR3: TGTGCCAGCAGCCCCGGACTAGCGGATGAGTCGCAGTACTTC.

The chain joins TRBV6-1 to TRBJ2-3; D uncertain. Germline V gene sequence: CDR1 MNHNS, CDR2 SASEGT. The germline V and J ends were trimmed by 4 bases and 5 bases, with 16 bases remaining between them. CDR3 size: 15 residues. The CDR3 loop reads CASSAPRWNGDTQYF. For the CDR3, the DNA is TGTGCCAGCAGTGCACCTAGGTGGAATGGAGATACGCAGTATTTT.

CDR3 DNA sequence: TGTGCCAGCAGGGCCGGGACAGGGGGCTACAATGAGCAGTTCTTC. This gives the protein CASRAGTGGYNEQFF. V and J are TRBV5-6 and TRBJ2-1; 11 nucleotides agree with TRBD1. This CDR3 spans 15 amino acids. V was clipped by 5 bases and J by 3 bases; unmatched bases: 4. Germline CDR1 and CDR2: SGHDT and YYEEEE.

The rearrangement uses TRBV7-9 and TRBJ2-7; D not certain. Deletions cut 1 base from V and 4 bases from J, with 17 bases between. Per germline, CDR1 SEHNR and CDR2 FQNEAQ (reference sequence). The CDR3 covers 16 residues. The CDR3 spells CASSLDLVKSSYEQYF. The CDR3 DNA reads as TGTGCCAGCAGCTTAGATCTGGTGAAGAGTAGTTACGAGCAGTACTTC.

Turning to this clone: Germline is not matched at one junction end, which may reflect a read error. The rearrangement uses TRBV7-9 and TRBJ2-7, with TRBD2 matching over 7 bases. The CDR3 totals 17 residues. The germline V gene has CDR1 SEHNR and CDR2 FQNEAQ (reference sequence). This CDR3 reads CSSSHARETSASYEQYF. The CDR3, as DNA: TGTTCCAGCAGCCATGCCCGGGAAACTAGCGCCTCCTACGAGCAGTACTTC. Combining the CDR3 with reference TRBV7-9 and TRBJ2-7 gives the whole variable domain DTGVSQNPRHKITKRGQNVTFRCDPISEHNRLYWYRQTLGQGPEFLTYFQNEAQLEKSRLLSDRFSAERPKGSFSTLEIQRTEQGDSAMYLCSSSHARETSASYEQYFGPGTRLTVT.